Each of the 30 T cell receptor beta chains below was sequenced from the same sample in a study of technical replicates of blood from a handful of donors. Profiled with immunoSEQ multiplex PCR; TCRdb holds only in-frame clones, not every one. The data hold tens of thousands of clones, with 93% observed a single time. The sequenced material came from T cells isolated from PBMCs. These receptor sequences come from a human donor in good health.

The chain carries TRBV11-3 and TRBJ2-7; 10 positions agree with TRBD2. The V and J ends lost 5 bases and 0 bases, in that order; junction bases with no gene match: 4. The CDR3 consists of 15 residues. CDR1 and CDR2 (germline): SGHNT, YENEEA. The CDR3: CASSLAGESSYEQYF. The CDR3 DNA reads TGTGCCAGCAGCCTAGCGGGGGAAAGCTCCTACGAGCAGTACTTC.

CDR3 in amino acids: CASSVGDSGASYEQYF. The CDR3 region has the DNA TGTGCCAGCAGCGTAGGTGATAGCGGGGCCTCCTACGAGCAGTACTTC. The chain carries TRBV9 and TRBJ2-7; TRBD2 matches 8 bases. Germline loops: CDR1 SGDLS, CDR2 YYNGEE. The CDR3 loop spans 16 amino acids. After removal of 0 bases from V and 0 bases from J, the junction contained 5 bases not matched to a gene.

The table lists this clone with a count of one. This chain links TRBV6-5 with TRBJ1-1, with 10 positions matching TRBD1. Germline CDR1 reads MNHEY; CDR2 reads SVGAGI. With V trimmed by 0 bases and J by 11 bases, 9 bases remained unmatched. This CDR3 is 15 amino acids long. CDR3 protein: CASSYSADRGRSAFF. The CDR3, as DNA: TGTGCCAGCAGTTACTCTGCCGACAGGGGGCGATCTGCTTTCTTT.

In DNA, the CDR3 is TGTGCCAGCTCACCACTCTTACTAGCGGGGGCCTACAATGAGCAGTTCTTC. Translation: CASSPLLLAGAYNEQFF. The chain has TRBV18 and TRBJ2-1; 11 nucleotides agree with TRBD2. Trimming cost V 1 base and J 2 bases; bases outside gene matches: 4. Germline-derived CDR1 and CDR2 are KGHSH and LQKENI. The CDR3 spans 17 residues.

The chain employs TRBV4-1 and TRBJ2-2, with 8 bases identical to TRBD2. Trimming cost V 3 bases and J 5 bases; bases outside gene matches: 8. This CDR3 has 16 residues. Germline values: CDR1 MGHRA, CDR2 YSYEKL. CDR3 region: CASSQVLSGKTGELFF. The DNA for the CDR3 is TGCGCCAGCAGCCAGGTACTTAGCGGGAAGACCGGGGAGCTGTTTTTT.

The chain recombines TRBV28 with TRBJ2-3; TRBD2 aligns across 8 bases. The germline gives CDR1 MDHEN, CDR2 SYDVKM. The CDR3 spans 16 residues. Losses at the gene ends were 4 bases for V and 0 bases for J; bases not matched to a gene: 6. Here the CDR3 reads CASSWEAGASTDTQYF. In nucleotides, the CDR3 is TGTGCCAGCAGTTGGGAAGCGGGAGCTAGCACAGATACGCAGTATTTT. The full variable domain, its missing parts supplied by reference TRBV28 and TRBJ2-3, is DVKVTQSSRYLVKRTGEKVFLECVQDMDHENMFWYRQDPGLGLRLIYFSYDVKMKEKGDIPEGYSVSREKKERFSLILESASTNQTSMYLCASSWEAGASTDTQYFGPGTRLTVL.

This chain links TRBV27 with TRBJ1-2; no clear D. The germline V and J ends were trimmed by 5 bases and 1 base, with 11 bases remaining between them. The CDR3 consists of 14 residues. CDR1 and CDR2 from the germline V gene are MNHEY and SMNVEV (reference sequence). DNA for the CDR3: TGTGCCAGCAGTGGTCCAGGTTATAACTATGGCTACACCTTC. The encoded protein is CASSGPGYNYGYTF.

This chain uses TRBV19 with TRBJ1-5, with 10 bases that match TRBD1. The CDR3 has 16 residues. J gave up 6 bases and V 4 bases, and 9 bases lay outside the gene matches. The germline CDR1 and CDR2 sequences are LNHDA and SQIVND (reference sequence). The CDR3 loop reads CASSSRDRGPLQPQHF. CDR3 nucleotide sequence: TGTGCCAGTAGTAGCCGGGACAGGGGACCTCTTCAGCCCCAGCATTTT.

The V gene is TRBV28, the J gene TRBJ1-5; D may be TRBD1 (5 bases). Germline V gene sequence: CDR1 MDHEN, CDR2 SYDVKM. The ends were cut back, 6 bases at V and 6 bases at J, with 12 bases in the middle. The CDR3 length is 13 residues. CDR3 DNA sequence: TGTGCCAGCAGCTCAGGGTGGAGTCAGCCCCAGCATTTT. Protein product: CASSSGWSQPQHF.

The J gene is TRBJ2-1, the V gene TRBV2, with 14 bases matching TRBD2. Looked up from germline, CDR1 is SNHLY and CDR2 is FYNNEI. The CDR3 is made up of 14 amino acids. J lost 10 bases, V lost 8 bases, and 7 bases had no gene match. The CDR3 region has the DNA TGTGCCAGCGGGGGGGGACTAGCGGGAGACGAGCAGTTCTTC. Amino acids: CASGGGLAGDEQFF.

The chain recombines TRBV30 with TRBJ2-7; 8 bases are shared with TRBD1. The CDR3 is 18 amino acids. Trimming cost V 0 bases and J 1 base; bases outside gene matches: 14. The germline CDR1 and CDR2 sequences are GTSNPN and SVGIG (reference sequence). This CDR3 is CAWSVDGWTGSTSYEQYF. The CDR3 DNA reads TGTGCCTGGAGTGTAGACGGATGGACAGGGTCGACGTCCTACGAGCAGTACTTC.

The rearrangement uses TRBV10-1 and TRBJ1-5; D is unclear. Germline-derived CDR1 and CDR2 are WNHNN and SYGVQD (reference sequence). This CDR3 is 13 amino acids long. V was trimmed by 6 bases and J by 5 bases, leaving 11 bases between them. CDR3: CASSQATHQPQHF. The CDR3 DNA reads TGCGCCAGCAGCCAGGCTACCCATCAGCCCCAGCATTTT.

The CDR3 nucleotides read TGTGCCAGCAGTCGCGGACAGATTCAAGATGGCTACACCTTC. Its protein product is CASSRGQIQDGYTF. The rearrangement links TRBV6-1 to TRBJ1-2; D perhaps matches TRBD1 (6 bases). The germline V gene encodes CDR1 MNHNS and CDR2 SASEGT. Between the trimmed V and J ends, which lost 5 bases and 6 bases, there was a span of 16 bases. The CDR3 extends over 14 amino acids.

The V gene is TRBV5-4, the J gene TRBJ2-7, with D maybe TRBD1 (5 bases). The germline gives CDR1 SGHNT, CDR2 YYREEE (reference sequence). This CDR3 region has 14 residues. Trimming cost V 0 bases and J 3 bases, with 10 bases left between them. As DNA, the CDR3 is TGTGCCAGCAGCTTGGGCCGAGACAGCTACGAGCAGTACTTC. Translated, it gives CASSLGRDSYEQYF.

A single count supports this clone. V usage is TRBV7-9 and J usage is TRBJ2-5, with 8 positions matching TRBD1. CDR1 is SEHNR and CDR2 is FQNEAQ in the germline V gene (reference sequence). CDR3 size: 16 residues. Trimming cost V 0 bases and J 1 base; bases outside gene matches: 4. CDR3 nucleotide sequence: TGTGCCAGCAGCTTAGCGCTCGGACAGGGCCAAGAGACCCAGTACTTC. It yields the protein CASSLALGQGQETQYF.

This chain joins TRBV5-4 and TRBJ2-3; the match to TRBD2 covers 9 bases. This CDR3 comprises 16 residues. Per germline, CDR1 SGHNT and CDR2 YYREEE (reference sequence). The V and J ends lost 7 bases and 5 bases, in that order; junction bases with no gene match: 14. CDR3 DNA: TGTGCCAGCTGGGAAAGGGCGGGGGGGCAGGGAGATACGCAGTATTTT. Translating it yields CASWERAGGQGDTQYF.

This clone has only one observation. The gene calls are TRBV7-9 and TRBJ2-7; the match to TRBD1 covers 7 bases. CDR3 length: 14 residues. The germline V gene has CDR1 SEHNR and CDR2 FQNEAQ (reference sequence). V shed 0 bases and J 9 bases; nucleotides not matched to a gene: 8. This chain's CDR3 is CASSLARGRSVQYF. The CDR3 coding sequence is TGTGCCAGCAGCTTAGCTAGGGGGCGCTCAGTGCAGTACTTC.

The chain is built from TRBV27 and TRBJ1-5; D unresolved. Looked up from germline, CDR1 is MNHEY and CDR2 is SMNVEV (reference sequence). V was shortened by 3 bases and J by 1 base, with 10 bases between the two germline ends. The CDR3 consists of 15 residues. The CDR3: CASSFIARSNQPQHF. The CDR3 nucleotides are TGTGCCAGCAGTTTTATCGCCAGGAGCAATCAGCCCCAGCATTTT.

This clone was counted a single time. The CDR3 DNA sequence: TGTGCCAGCAGTGAAGGCGGGAGTAGGTCAGAGACCCAGTACTTC. Its protein product is CASSEGGSRSETQYF. V gene TRBV6-4 combines with J gene TRBJ2-5; 7 bases map to TRBD2. This CDR3 contains 15 residues. Unmatched junction bases numbered 8, after V lost 3 bases and J lost 4 bases. Germline values: CDR1 MRHNA, CDR2 SNTAGT.

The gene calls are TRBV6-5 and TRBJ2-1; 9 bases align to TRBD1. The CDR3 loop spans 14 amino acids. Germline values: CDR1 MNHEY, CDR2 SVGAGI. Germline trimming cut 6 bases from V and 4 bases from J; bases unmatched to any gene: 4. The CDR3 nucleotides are TGTGCCAGCAGAAAGACAGGGGGGTACAATGAGCAGTTCTTC. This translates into CASRKTGGYNEQFF.

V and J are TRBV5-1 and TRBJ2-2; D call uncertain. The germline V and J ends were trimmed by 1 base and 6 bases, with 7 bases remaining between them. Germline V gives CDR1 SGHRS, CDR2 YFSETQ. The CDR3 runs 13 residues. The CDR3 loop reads CASSLPGSGELFF. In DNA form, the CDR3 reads TGCGCCAGCAGCTTGCCCGGGTCCGGGGAGCTGTTTTTT. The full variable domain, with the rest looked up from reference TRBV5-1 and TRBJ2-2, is KAGVTQTPRYLIKTRGQQVTLSCSPISGHRSVSWYQQTPGQGLQFLFEYFSETQRNKGNFPGRFSGRQFSNSRSEMNVSTLELGDSALYLCASSLPGSGELFFGEGSRLTVL.

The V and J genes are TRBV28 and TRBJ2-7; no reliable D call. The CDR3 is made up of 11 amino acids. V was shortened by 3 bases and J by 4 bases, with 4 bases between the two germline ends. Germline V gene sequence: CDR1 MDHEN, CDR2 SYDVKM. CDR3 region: CASSFVYEQYF. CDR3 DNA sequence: TGTGCCAGCAGTTTCGTTTACGAGCAGTACTTC.

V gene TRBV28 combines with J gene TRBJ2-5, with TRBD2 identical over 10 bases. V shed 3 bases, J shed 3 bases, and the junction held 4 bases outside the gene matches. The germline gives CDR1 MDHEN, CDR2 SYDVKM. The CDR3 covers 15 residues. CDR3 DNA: TGTGCCAGCAGTTTTTCAAGCGGGAGGGAAGAGACCCAGTACTTC. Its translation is CASSFSSGREETQYF.

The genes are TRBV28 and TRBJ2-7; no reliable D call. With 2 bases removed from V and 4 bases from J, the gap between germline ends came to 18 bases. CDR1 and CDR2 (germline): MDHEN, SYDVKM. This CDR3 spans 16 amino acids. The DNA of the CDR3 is TGTGCCAGCAGTTTACTTAGAGCACTGGGCAGTTACGAGCAGTACTTC. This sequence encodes CASSLLRALGSYEQYF.

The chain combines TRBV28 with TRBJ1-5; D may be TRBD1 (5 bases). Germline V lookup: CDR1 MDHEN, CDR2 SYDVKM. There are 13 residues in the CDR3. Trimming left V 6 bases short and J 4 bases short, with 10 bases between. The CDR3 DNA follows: TGTGCCAGCAGAACAGGTGTAAATCAGCCCCAGCATTTT. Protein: CASRTGVNQPQHF.

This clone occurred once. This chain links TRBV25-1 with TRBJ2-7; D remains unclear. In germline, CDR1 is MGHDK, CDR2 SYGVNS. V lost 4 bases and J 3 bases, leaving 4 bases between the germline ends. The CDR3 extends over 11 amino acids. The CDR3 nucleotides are TGTGCCAGCAGTGGAGGCTACGAGCAGTACTTC. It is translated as CASSGGYEQYF.

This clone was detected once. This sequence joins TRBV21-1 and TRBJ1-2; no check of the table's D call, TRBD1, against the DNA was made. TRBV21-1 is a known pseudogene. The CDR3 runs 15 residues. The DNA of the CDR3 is TGTGCCAGCAGCAAAGAGGACAGGGGATCCTATGGCTACACCTTC. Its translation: CASSKEDRGSYGYTF.

The CDR3 is CASSQVQGYEQYF. CDR3 in DNA: TGTGCCAGCAGCCAAGTACAGGGCTACGAGCAGTACTTC. The rearrangement uses TRBV14 and TRBJ2-5; D is possibly TRBD1 (6 bases). The J call may be wrong; the DNA end is better matched by TRBJ2-7. The germline gives CDR1 SGHDN, CDR2 FVKESK. There are 13 residues in the CDR3.

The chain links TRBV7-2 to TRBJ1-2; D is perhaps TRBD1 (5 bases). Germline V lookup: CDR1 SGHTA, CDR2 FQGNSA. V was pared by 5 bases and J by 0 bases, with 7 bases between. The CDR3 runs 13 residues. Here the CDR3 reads CASSEQANYGYTF. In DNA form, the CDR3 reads TGTGCCAGCAGCGAACAGGCTAACTATGGCTACACCTTC.

The CDR3 spells CASRGLTGPYEQYF. The DNA of the CDR3 is TGCGCCAGCAGAGGACTTACGGGCCCCTACGAGCAGTACTTC. The chain carries TRBV5-1 and TRBJ2-7; TRBD2 is a possible D gene (5 bases). V gave up 5 bases and J gave up 2 bases, with 14 bases separating them. Germline-derived CDR1 and CDR2 are SGHRS and YFSETQ. CDR3 length equals 14 residues.